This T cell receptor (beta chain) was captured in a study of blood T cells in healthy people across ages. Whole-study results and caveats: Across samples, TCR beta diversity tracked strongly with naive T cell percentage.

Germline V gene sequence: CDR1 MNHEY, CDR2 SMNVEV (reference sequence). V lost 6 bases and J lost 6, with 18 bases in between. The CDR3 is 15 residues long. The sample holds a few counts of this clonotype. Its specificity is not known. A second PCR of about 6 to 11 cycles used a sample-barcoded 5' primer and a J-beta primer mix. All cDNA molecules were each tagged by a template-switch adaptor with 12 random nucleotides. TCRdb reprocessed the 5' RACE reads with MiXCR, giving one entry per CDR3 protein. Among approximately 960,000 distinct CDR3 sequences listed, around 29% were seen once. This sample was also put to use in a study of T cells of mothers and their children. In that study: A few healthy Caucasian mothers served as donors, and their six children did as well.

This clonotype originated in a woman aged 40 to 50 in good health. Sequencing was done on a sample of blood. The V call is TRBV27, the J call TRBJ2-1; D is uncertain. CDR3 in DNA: TGTGCCAGCAGACCCTTAGCTGGTGTAGGCAATGAGCAGTTCTTC. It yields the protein CASRPLAGVGNEQFF.